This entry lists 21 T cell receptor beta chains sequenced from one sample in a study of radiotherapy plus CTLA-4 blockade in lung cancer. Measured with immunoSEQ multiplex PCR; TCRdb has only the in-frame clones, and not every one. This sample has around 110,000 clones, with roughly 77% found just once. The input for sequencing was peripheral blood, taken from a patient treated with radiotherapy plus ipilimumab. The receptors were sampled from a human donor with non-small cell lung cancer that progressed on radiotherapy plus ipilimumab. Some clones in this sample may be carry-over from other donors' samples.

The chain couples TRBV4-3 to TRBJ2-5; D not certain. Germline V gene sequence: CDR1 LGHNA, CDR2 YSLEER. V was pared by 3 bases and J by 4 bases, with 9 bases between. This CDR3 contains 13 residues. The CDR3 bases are TGCGCCAGCAGCCAGGGATGGGGAGAGACCCAGTACTTC. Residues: CASSQGWGETQYF.

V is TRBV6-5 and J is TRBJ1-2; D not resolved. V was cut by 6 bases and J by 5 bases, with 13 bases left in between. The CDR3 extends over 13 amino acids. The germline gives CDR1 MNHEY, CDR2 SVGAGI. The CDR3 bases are TGTGCCAGCAGCCAGGCAGCCTTATATGGCTACACCTTC. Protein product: CASSQAALYGYTF.

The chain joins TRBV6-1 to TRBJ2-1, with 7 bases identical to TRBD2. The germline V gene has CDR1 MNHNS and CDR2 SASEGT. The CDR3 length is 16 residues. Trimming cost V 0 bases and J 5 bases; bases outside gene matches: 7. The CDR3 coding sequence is TGTGCCAGCAGTGAAGCGGGGGGAGCGGGGCACAATGAGCAGTTCTTC. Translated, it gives CASSEAGGAGHNEQFF.

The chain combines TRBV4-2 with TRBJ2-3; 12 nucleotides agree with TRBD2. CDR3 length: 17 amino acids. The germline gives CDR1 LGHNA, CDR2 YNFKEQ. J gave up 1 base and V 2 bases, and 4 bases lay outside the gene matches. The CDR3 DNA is TGTGCCAGCAGCCAATTCCTAGCGGGGGGGCGCACAGATACGCAGTATTTT. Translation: CASSQFLAGGRTDTQYF.

The CDR3: CASSIGTTGTTEAFF. CDR3 DNA: TGTGCCAGTAGTATAGGGACAACTGGGACCACTGAAGCTTTCTTT. The gene calls are TRBV19 and TRBJ1-1; D is perhaps TRBD1 (5 bases). The CDR3 is 15 residues long. Trimming shortened V by 1 base and J by 4 bases, and 13 bases separated the two germline ends. Germline values: CDR1 LNHDA, CDR2 SQIVND (reference sequence). The full variable domain, its missing parts supplied by reference TRBV19 and TRBJ1-1, is DGGITQSPKYLFRKEGQNVTLSCEQNLNHDAMYWYRQDPGQGLRLIYYSQIVNDFQKGDIAEGYSVSREKKESFPLTVTSAQKNPTAFYLCASSIGTTGTTEAFFGQGTRLTVV.

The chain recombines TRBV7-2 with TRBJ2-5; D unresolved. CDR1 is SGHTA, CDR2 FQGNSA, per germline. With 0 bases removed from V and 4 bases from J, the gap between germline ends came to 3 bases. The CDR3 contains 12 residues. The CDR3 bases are TGTGCCAGCAGCTTAGCGCGAGAGACCCAGTACTTC. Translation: CASSLARETQYF.

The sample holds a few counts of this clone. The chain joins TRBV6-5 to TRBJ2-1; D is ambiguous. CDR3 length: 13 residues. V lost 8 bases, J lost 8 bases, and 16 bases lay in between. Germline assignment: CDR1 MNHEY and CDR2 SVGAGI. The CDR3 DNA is TGTGCCAGCCGAAAAAACCGCCTCTATGAGCAGTTCTTC. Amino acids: CASRKNRLYEQFF.

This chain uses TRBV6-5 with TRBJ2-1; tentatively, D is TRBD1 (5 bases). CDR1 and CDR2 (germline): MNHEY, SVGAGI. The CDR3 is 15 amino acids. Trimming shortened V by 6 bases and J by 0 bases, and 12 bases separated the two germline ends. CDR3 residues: CASSPTASSYNEQFF. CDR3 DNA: TGTGCCAGCAGCCCGACAGCTAGCTCCTACAATGAGCAGTTCTTC.

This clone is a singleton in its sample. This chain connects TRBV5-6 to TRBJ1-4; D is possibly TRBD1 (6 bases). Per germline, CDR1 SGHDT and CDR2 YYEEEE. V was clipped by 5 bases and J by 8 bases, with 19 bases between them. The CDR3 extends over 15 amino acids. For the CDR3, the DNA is TGTGCCAGCAGTTTCTTGGGGGCAGGCGACGAAAAACTGTTTTTT. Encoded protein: CASSFLGAGDEKLFF.

The CDR3 is CASSSYSGGAFGTDTQYF. CDR3 DNA sequence: TGTGCCAGCAGTTCCTATAGCGGGGGGGCCTTTGGCACAGATACGCAGTATTTT. The chain employs TRBV27 and TRBJ2-3; 11 bases agree with TRBD2. The V and J ends lost 4 bases and 1 base, in that order; junction bases with no gene match: 10. Per the germline V gene, CDR1 is MNHEY and CDR2 is SMNVEV (reference sequence). There are 18 residues in the CDR3.

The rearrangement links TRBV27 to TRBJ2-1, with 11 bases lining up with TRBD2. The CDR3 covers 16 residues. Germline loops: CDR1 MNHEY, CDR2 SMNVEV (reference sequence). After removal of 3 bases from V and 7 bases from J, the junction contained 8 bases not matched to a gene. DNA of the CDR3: TGTGCCAGCAGTTTGGCCGGGACTAGCGGTAGGAATGAGCAGTTCTTC. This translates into CASSLAGTSGRNEQFF.

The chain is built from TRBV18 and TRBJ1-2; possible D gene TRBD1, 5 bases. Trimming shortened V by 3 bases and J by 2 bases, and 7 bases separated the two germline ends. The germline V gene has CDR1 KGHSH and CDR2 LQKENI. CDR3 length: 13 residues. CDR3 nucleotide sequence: TGTGCCAGCTCACCGGGACGGAACTATGGCTACACCTTC. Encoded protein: CASSPGRNYGYTF.

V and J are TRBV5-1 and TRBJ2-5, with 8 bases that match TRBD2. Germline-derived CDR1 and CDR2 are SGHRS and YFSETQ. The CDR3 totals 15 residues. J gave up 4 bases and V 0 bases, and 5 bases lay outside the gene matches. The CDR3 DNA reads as TGCGCCAGCAGCTTGGTCGGGGGGGTCGCAGAGACCCAGTACTTC. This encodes CASSLVGGVAETQYF.

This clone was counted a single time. The CDR3 reads CASSPLTGGSGNTIYF. CDR3 bases: TGTGCCAGCTCACCCCTAACAGGGGGCTCTGGAAACACCATATATTTT. The gene calls are TRBV18 and TRBJ1-3; TRBD1 agrees at 8 bases. The germline V gene encodes CDR1 KGHSH and CDR2 LQKENI. J lost 0 bases, V lost 3 bases, and 4 bases had no gene match. This CDR3 comprises 16 residues.

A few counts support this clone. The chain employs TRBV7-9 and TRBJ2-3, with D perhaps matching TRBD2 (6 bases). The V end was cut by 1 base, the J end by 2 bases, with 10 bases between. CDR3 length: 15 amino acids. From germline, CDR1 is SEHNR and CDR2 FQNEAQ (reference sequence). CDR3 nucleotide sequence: TGTGCCAGCAGCTTAGTGTTAGCGGCCACAGATACGCAGTATTTT. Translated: CASSLVLAATDTQYF.

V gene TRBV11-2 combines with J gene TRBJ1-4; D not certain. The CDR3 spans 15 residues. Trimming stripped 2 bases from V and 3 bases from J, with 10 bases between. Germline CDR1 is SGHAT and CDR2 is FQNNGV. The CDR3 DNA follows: TGTGCCAGCAGCTTAATAGGCAGCGCTAATGAAAAACTGTTTTTT. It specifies CASSLIGSANEKLFF.

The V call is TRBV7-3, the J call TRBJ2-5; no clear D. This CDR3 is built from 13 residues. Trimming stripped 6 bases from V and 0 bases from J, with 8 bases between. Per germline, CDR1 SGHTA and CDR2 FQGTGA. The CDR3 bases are TGTGCCAGCAGTCCTAAAAACCAAGAGACCCAGTACTTC. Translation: CASSPKNQETQYF.

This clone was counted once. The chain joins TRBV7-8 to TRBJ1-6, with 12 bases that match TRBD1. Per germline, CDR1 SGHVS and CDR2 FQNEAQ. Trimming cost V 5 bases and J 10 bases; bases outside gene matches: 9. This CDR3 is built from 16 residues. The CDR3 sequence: CASSDRDRGRESPLHF. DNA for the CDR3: TGTGCCAGCAGCGACCGGGACAGGGGGCGAGAATCACCCCTCCACTTT.

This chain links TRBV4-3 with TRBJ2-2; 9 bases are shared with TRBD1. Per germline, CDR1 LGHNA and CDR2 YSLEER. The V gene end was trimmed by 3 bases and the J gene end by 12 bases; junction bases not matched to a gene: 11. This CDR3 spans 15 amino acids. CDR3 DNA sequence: TGCGCCAGCAGCCAGGAAGGACAGGGGCTTGGCAAGCTGTTTTTT. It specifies CASSQEGQGLGKLFF.

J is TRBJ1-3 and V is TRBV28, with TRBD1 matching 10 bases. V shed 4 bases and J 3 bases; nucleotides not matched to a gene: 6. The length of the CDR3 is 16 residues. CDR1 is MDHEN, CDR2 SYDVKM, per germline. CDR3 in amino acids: CASSWGTGDYGNTIYF. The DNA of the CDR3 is TGTGCCAGCAGTTGGGGGACAGGGGATTATGGAAACACCATATATTTT.

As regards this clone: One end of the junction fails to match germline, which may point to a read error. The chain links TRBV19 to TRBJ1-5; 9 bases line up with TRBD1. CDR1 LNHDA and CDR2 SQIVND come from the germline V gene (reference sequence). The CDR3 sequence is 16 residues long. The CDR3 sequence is CASSIWDRDSNQPRHF. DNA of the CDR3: TGTGCCAGTAGCATATGGGACAGGGATAGCAATCAGCCCCGGCATTTT.